This TCR beta chain was recorded in a study of coeliac disease. J was trimmed by 1 base and V by 2 bases; bases with no gene match: 4. There are 16 residues in the CDR3. TCRdb keeps only in-frame clones here, not all; method: immunoSEQ multiplex PCR. The profile shows about 3,000 clones, more than 60% of them singletons. The chain employs TRBV5-7 and TRBJ2-2, with 8 bases identical to TRBD1. TRBV5-7 counts as an open reading frame of uncertain function. Input material: lymphocytes from the gut lamina propria. This receptor was taken from a woman in her forties or fifties without celiac disease. The CDR3 nucleotides read TGTGCCAGCAGCTTCTACAGGGGGGAGAACACCGGGGAGCTGTTTTTT. Its translation: CASSFYRGENTGELFF.